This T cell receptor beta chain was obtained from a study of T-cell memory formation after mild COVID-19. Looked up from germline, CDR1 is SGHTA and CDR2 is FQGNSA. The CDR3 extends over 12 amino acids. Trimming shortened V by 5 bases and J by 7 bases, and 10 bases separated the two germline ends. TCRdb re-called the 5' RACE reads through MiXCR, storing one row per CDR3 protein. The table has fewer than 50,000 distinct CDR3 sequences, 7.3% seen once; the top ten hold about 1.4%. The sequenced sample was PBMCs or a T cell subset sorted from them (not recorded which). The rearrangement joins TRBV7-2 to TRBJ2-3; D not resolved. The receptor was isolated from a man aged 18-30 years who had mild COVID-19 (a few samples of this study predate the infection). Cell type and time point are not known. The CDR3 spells CASSRDANTQYF. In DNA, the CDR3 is TGTGCCAGCAGCAGGGATGCCAATACGCAGTATTTT.